Described below is a single T cell receptor beta chain sequence and its context. Its antigen is not identified. Here immunoSEQ multiplex PCR was the method, and the copy in TCRdb shows in-frame clones only, minus some. Of fewer than 9,000 clones listed, 95% to 98% were seen once; the top ten hold 2.5% to 3%. This CDR3 is 15 amino acids long. With 3 bases removed from V and 5 bases from J, the gap between germline ends came to 16 bases. Germline V gives CDR1 MGHRA, CDR2 YSYEKL. The sample holds sorted live naive CD8+ CD45RA+CCR7+ T cells. This record belongs to a study of naive CD8 T cells in extremely preterm neonates. Turning to the study itself: Reported adult age range differs: roughly 24-50 years versus about 18-50 years. Study outcomes and limitations: Preterm CDR3s were shorter than older groups', with fewer N additions and less trimming.

The TCR was taken from a human donor in good health. Material: naive CD8+ T cells from blood. V gene TRBV4-1 combines with J gene TRBJ1-1; D remains ambiguous. The CDR3 region is CASSQGLRKRTEAFF. The CDR3 DNA reads as TGCGCCAGCAGCCAGGGCCTACGAAAAAGGACTGAAGCTTTCTTT.